This T cell receptor (beta chain) is drawn from a study of blood T cell repertoires in COVID-19. On the study more broadly: Material from acute and convalescent COVID-19 was sourced from the United States, Italy and Spain. The analysed material was cDNA or gDNA that came from T cells, B-cell-depleted T cells, or PBMCs.

Only in-frame clones appear in the TCRdb table, and some are missing; sequencing was by immunoSEQ multiplex PCR. The data hold 210,000 or so clones, with less than 90% observed a single time. CDR3 size: 18 residues. V was pared by 4 bases and J by 0 bases, with 10 bases of the junction left unmatched. The germline gives CDR1 KGHSH, CDR2 LQKENI. The chain has TRBV18 and TRBJ2-1; 9 bases agree with TRBD1. Sequenced sample: peripheral blood. The origin of this receptor is a woman older than 75 with active or convalescent COVID-19. The CDR3 bases are TGTGCCAGCTCACTGTCCCGGGACAGGGTAAGCTCCTACAATGAGCAGTTCTTC. It codes for CASSLSRDRVSSYNEQFF.